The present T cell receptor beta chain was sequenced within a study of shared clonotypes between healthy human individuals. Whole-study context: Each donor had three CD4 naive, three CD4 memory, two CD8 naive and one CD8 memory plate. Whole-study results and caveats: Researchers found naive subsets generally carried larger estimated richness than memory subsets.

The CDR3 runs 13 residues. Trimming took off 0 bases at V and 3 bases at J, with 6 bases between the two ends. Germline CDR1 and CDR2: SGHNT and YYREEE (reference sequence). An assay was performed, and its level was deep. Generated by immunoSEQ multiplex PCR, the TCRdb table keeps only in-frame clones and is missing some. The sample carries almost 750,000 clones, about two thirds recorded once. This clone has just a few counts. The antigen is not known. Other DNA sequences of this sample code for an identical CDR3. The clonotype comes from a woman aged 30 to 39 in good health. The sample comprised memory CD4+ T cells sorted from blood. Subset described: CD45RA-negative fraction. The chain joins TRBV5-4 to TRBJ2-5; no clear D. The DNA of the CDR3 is TGTGCCAGCAGCTTGGAGTCAGAAGAGACCCAGTACTTC. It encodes CASSLESEETQYF. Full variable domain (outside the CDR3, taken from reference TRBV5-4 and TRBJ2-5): ETGVTQSPTHLIKTRGQQVTLRCSSQSGHNTVSWYQQALGQGPQFIFQYYREEENGRGNFPPRFSGLQFPNYSSELNVNALELDDSALYLCASSLESEETQYFGPGTRLLVL.